Reported below is one TCR beta chain. Its antigen remains unknown. V shed 4 bases and J shed 0 bases, with 13 bases lying between them. The CDR3 length is 17 residues. Germline V gene lookup returns CDR1 KGHSH and CDR2 LQKENI. This sample was taken from a study of long-term antiretroviral therapy in people with HIV. The libraries were made with immunoSEQ v3.0 at survey level. Data came from immunoSEQ multiplex PCR; TCRdb stores just in-frame clones and leaves some out. This table has 22,000 or so clones, around three quarters appearing once. Study outcomes and limitations: ART was followed by higher diversity that remained below transplant donor controls. Viral resistance, ART adherence and therapy changes all lacked available data. Comparison with controls showed narrower CDR3 length ranges in HIV repertoires.

Every specimen provided about 0.9-11 million cryopreserved PBMC before DNA extraction took place. The chain is built from TRBV18 and TRBJ1-6; D unclear. The specimen comprised unsorted PBMCs, sampled 2.9 years after starting antiretroviral therapy. This receptor was identified in a woman aged 30 to 39 with HIV. CDR3 sequence (DNA): TGTGCCAGCTCACTCGGACTGCTGAGCTCCTATAATTCACCCCTCCACTTT. Amino acids: CASSLGLLSSYNSPLHF.